The 27 T cell receptor beta chains below all came from one sample that was sequenced in a study of blood T cell repertoires in COVID-19. The table came from immunoSEQ multiplex PCR; TCRdb's copy has only in-frame clones and leaves some out. The sample consists of under 450,000 clones, under 85% of them appearing once. Sequencing input: PBMCs or T cells enriched from blood (not recorded which). These receptors were taken from a woman aged 45-59 years who had recovered from COVID-19.

This chain connects TRBV10-3 to TRBJ2-3; 8 bases line up with TRBD2. Germline CDR1 is ENHRY and CDR2 is SYGVKD. The CDR3 loop spans 19 amino acids. V lost 0 bases, J lost 0 bases, and 11 bases stayed unmatched. This chain's CDR3 is CAISESAGADGWSTDTQYF. The CDR3 bases are TGTGCCATCAGTGAGTCAGCGGGGGCTGACGGGTGGAGCACAGATACGCAGTATTTT.

V gene TRBV5-8 combines with J gene TRBJ2-5; 13 nucleotides align to TRBD2. Germline-derived CDR1 and CDR2 are SGHTS and YDEGEE. Unmatched junction bases numbered 7, after V lost 4 bases and J lost 4 bases. The CDR3 totals 16 residues. The CDR3 nucleotides read TGTGCCAGCAGCCCGGGGACTAGCGGGAACCGAGAGACCCAGTACTTC. It is translated as CASSPGTSGNRETQYF. The full variable domain, its missing parts supplied by reference TRBV5-8 and TRBJ2-5, is EAGVTQSPTHLIKTRGQQATLRCSPISGHTSVYWYQQALGLGLQFLLWYDEGEERNRGNFPPRFSGRQFPNYSSELNVNALELEDSALYLCASSPGTSGNRETQYFGPGTRLLVL.

In its sample, this clone was seen once. The chain combines TRBV29-1 with TRBJ2-2, with D unresolved. CDR1 and CDR2 (germline): SQVTM, ANQGSEA. The V end lost 4 bases, the J end lost 4 bases, and 7 bases lay between the germline ends. The CDR3 sequence is 12 residues long. DNA for the CDR3: TGCAGCGTTGCCAGTTTCACCGGGGAGCTGTTTTTT. Translating it yields CSVASFTGELFF.

The chain couples TRBV10-3 to TRBJ2-1, with TRBD1 matching 8 bases. With V trimmed by 2 bases and J by 2 bases, 2 bases remained unmatched. Looked up from germline, CDR1 is ENHRY and CDR2 is SYGVKD. The CDR3 extends over 15 amino acids. The CDR3 sequence is CAISEQGATYNEQFF. The DNA of the CDR3 is TGTGCCATCAGTGAGCAGGGGGCCACCTACAATGAGCAGTTCTTC.

The CDR3 spells CASSLGLAVSYNEQFF. The CDR3, as DNA: TGTGCCAGCAGCTTAGGGCTAGCGGTCTCCTACAATGAGCAGTTCTTC. The chain couples TRBV7-2 to TRBJ2-1; 7 bases line up with TRBD2. Unmatched junction bases numbered 3, after V lost 1 base and J lost 0 bases. Germline V lookup: CDR1 SGHTA, CDR2 FQGNSA. The CDR3 runs 16 residues.

V gene TRBV9 combines with J gene TRBJ1-5; a possible D gene is TRBD1 (5 bases). The CDR3 loop spans 15 amino acids. Germline loops: CDR1 SGDLS, CDR2 YYNGEE. Trimming removed 0 bases at V and 9 bases at J, with 16 bases between. The CDR3 DNA reads as TGTGCCAGCAGCGTAGATGACAGCGGGAGAGTGCCCCAGCATTTT. Protein: CASSVDDSGRVPQHF.

This sequence joins TRBV2 and TRBJ2-7; 11 bases line up with TRBD1. The CDR3 contains 13 residues. CDR1 is SNHLY and CDR2 is FYNNEI in the germline V gene. V trimming: 5 bases; J trimming: 6 bases; junction bases outside the gene matches: 3. The CDR3 nucleotides read TGTGCCAGCAGTTCCGGGACAGGGGGCGAGCAGTACTTC. Amino acids: CASSSGTGGEQYF.

This clone was observed once. This rearrangement joins TRBV5-1 to TRBJ1-2; unclear D gene. This CDR3 comprises 17 residues. The ends were cut back, 4 bases at V and 3 bases at J, with 22 bases in the middle. Looked up from germline, CDR1 is SGHRS and CDR2 is YFSETQ. The DNA for the CDR3 is TGCGCCAGCAGCACCGACGGTGCCCTGCGGCTTGACTATGGCTACACCTTC. It codes for CASSTDGALRLDYGYTF.

The rearrangement uses TRBV4-2 and TRBJ2-3; 8 bases map to TRBD1. After removal of 4 bases from V and 3 bases from J, the junction contained 6 bases not matched to a gene. From germline, CDR1 is LGHNA and CDR2 YNFKEQ. This CDR3 has 15 residues. CDR3 sequence reads: CASSLQGVWTDTQYF. CDR3 coding DNA: TGTGCCAGCAGCCTACAGGGGGTTTGGACAGATACGCAGTATTTT.

This clone was seen a few times. The chain carries TRBV4-3 and TRBJ1-2, with 7 bases that match TRBD1. Germline V lookup: CDR1 LGHNA, CDR2 YSLEER. The V and J ends lost 1 base and 4 bases, in that order; junction bases with no gene match: 6. The CDR3 extends over 15 amino acids. The CDR3 protein is CASSQVRTGLYGYTF. The CDR3 DNA reads as TGCGCCAGCAGCCAAGTAAGGACAGGCCTCTATGGCTACACCTTC.

This chain connects TRBV19 to TRBJ1-5; D perhaps matches TRBD1 (6 bases). Per the germline V gene, CDR1 is LNHDA and CDR2 is SQIVND (reference sequence). The CDR3 runs to 17 residues. Deletions cut 7 bases from V and 4 bases from J, with 23 bases between. CDR3 DNA: TGTGCCAGTATCCCTAAGGCGGGGGCCCACCGAAATCAGCCCCAGCATTTT. This sequence encodes CASIPKAGAHRNQPQHF. Combining the CDR3 with reference TRBV19 and TRBJ1-5 gives the whole variable domain DGGITQSPKYLFRKEGQNVTLSCEQNLNHDAMYWYRQDPGQGLRLIYYSQIVNDFQKGDIAEGYSVSREKKESFPLTVTSAQKNPTAFYLCASIPKAGAHRNQPQHFGDGTRLSIL.

The rearrangement uses TRBV12-3 or TRBV12-4 and TRBJ1-1; D unclear. This CDR3 has 13 residues. V lost 2 bases and J lost 3, with 7 bases in between. The CDR3 region is CASSLQVYTEAFF. Written as DNA, the CDR3 is TGTGCCAGCAGTTTACAGGTGTACACTGAAGCTTTCTTT.

The rearrangement links TRBV10-3 to TRBJ1-2; the D gene is possibly TRBD1 (6 bases). Deletions cut 6 bases from V and 0 bases from J, with 11 bases between. Germline-derived CDR1 and CDR2 are ENHRY and SYGVKD. This CDR3 comprises 14 residues. As DNA, the CDR3 is TGTGCCATCAGCCGGGACACCTCTAACTATGGCTACACCTTC. It translates to CAISRDTSNYGYTF.

This sequence joins TRBV7-3 and TRBJ1-2; perhaps TRBD1 as D (6 bases). The CDR3 is made up of 16 amino acids. Germline CDR1 and CDR2: SGHTA and FQGTGA. V lost 2 bases and J lost 7, with 20 bases in between. The CDR3 region has the DNA TGTGCCAGCAGCTTAGGTTCGGGGGGCGTTCCGTCTGGCTACACCTTC. It translates to CASSLGSGGVPSGYTF. The variable domain in full, with the rest retrieved from reference TRBV7-3 and TRBJ1-2, is GAGVSQTPSNKVTEKGKYVELRCDPISGHTALYWYRQSLGQGPEFLIYFQGTGAADDSGLPNDRFFAVRPEGSVSTLKIQRTERGDSAVYLCASSLGSGGVPSGYTFGSGTRLTVV.

The chain links TRBV25-1 to TRBJ1-4; D is undetermined. The CDR3 has 14 residues. The V end lost 2 bases, the J end lost 7 bases, and 11 bases lay between the germline ends. The V gene's germline CDR1 is MGHDK and CDR2 SYGVNS. The CDR3 here is CASSENSIREKLFF. CDR3 DNA sequence: TGTGCCAGCAGTGAAAATAGTATTCGTGAAAAACTGTTTTTT.

The rearrangement links TRBV2 to TRBJ1-2; tentative D call: TRBD1 (5 bases). The CDR3 is made up of 14 amino acids. The germline CDR1 and CDR2 sequences are SNHLY and FYNNEI. V gave up 2 bases and J gave up 3 bases, with 10 bases separating them. CDR3 coding DNA: TGTGCCAGCAGTGAATTGGGAGGGGACTATGGCTACACCTTC. It translates to CASSELGGDYGYTF.

The genes are TRBV30 and TRBJ1-3, with unresolved D. The CDR3 totals 14 residues. Trimming took 5 bases from V and 1 from J, leaving 12 bases between them. Germline V gene sequence: CDR1 GTSNPN, CDR2 SVGIG (reference sequence). The CDR3 reads CAWALGSSGNTIYF. Written as DNA, the CDR3 is TGTGCCTGGGCCCTAGGGAGTTCTGGAAACACCATATATTTT.

The chain carries TRBV11-2 and TRBJ1-1, with a weak D call TRBD1 (6 bases). The CDR3 sequence is 15 residues long. Germline V gene lookup returns CDR1 SGHAT and CDR2 FQNNGV. V was clipped by 5 bases and J by 0 bases, with 13 bases between them. This chain's CDR3 is CASSPGQHMNTEAFF. For the CDR3, the DNA is TGTGCCAGCAGCCCCGGACAGCACATGAACACTGAAGCTTTCTTT.

The chain uses TRBV5-6 and TRBJ2-7, with D uncertain. Between the trimmed V and J ends, which lost 0 bases and 0 bases, there was a span of 7 bases. CDR1 SGHDT and CDR2 YYEEEE come from the germline V gene. The CDR3 loop spans 14 amino acids. The CDR3 here is CASSLVVSSYEQYF. CDR3 nucleotide sequence: TGTGCCAGCAGCTTGGTAGTTAGCTCCTACGAGCAGTACTTC.

The chain combines TRBV5-1 with TRBJ1-6, with D maybe TRBD1 (5 bases). Trimming took 0 bases from V and 7 from J, leaving 8 bases between them. This CDR3 spans 14 amino acids. Germline loops: CDR1 SGHRS, CDR2 YFSETQ. CDR3 in DNA: TGCGCCAGCAGCTTGGGACAGAGGAATTCACCCCTCCACTTT. Its translation: CASSLGQRNSPLHF.

This clone was seen a handful of times. The chain is built from TRBV5-1 and TRBJ2-1; 11 bases fit TRBD2. This CDR3 has 16 amino acids. V shed 6 bases and J 8 bases; nucleotides not matched to a gene: 13. Germline assignment: CDR1 SGHRS and CDR2 YFSETQ. For the CDR3, the DNA is TGCGCCAGCACCCTCCAGGAGACTAGCGGGATAGATGAGCAGTTCTTC. Amino acids: CASTLQETSGIDEQFF.

The rearrangement uses TRBV6-2 or TRBV6-3 and TRBJ2-7; D is undetermined. V lost 2 bases to trimming and J lost 1 base, with 6 bases between them. Germline CDR1 MNHEY, CDR2 SVGEGT. CDR3 length equals 13 residues. CDR3 region: CASSYIGSYEQYF. The CDR3 nucleotides are TGTGCCAGCAGTTACATCGGGTCCTACGAGCAGTACTTC.

CDR3 loop: CASSSHRGRFGYTF. The CDR3 DNA follows: TGCGCCAGCAGCTCGCACAGGGGGCGGTTTGGCTACACCTTC. The rearrangement joins TRBV5-1 to TRBJ1-2, with 9 bases fitting TRBD1. With 3 bases clipped from V and 7 bases from J, the junction kept 7 bases outside the gene matches. CDR1 and CDR2 (germline): SGHRS, YFSETQ. This CDR3 contains 14 residues.

The CDR3 sequence is CASSLGRVNTEAFF. The CDR3 DNA follows: TGTGCCAGCAGCTTGGGGAGGGTGAACACTGAAGCTTTCTTT. This chain uses TRBV5-5 with TRBJ1-1; no definite D call. The CDR3 loop spans 14 amino acids. Trimming cost V 0 bases and J 0 bases, with 6 bases left between them. CDR1 and CDR2 from the germline V gene are SGHKS and YYEKEE (reference sequence).

The rearrangement joins TRBV5-6 to TRBJ2-7; 8 nucleotides agree with TRBD1. V shed 6 bases, J shed 6 bases, and the junction held 8 bases outside the gene matches. Looked up from germline, CDR1 is SGHDT and CDR2 is YYEEEE. The CDR3 totals 13 residues. This CDR3 is CASNAGGSFEQYF. The CDR3 nucleotides read TGTGCCAGCAACGCAGGGGGCTCGTTCGAGCAGTACTTC. Based on the CDR3 plus reference TRBV5-6 and TRBJ2-7, the full variable domain is DAGVTQSPTHLIKTRGQQVTLRCSPKSGHDTVSWYQQALGQGPQFIFQYYEEEERQRGNFPDRFSGHQFPNYSSELNVNALLLGDSALYLCASNAGGSFEQYFGPGTRLTVT.

The rearrangement uses TRBV4-1 and TRBJ1-1, with 8 nucleotides matching TRBD1. The CDR3 is made up of 15 amino acids. Germline trimming cut 0 bases from V and 11 bases from J; bases unmatched to any gene: 11. The germline CDR1 and CDR2 sequences are MGHRA and YSYEKL. CDR3 nucleotides: TGCGCCAGCAGCCAAGATCCAGGGGGCGCGGTTCGCGCTTTCTTT. Amino acids: CASSQDPGGAVRAFF.

V gene TRBV4-3 combines with J gene TRBJ2-7; D gene ambiguous. Germline V lookup: CDR1 LGHNA, CDR2 YSLEER. The CDR3 loop spans 13 amino acids. Trimming removed 3 bases at V and 2 bases at J, with 8 bases between. CDR3: CASSHEVAYEQYF. CDR3 DNA sequence: TGCGCCAGCAGCCACGAAGTAGCCTACGAGCAGTACTTC.